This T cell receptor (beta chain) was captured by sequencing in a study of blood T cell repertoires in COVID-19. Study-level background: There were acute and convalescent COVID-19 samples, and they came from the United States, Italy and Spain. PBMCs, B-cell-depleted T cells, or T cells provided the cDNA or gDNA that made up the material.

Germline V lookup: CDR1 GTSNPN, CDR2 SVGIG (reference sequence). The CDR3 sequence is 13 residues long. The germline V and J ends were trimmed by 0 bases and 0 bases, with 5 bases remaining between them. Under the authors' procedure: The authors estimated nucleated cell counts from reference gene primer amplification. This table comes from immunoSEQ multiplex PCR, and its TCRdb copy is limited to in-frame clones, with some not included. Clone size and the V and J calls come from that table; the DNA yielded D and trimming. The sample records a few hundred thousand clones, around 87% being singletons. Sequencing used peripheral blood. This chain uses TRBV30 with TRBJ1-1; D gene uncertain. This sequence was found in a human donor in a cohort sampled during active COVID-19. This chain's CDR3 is CAWSVTLNTEAFF. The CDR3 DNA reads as TGTGCCTGGAGTGTAACTCTGAACACTGAAGCTTTCTTT.